One sample yielded the 29 T cell receptor beta chains listed below, sequenced in a study of T cell responses to AZD1222 COVID-19 vaccine. The assay was immunoSEQ multiplex PCR, and TCRdb's table has in-frame clones only and misses some. Of approximately 110,000 clones listed, around 86% are singletons. Sequencing was performed on peripheral blood, taken on day 0 of AZD1222 vaccination. The receptors derive from an adult in good health.

The genes are TRBV6-5 and TRBJ2-5; 7 bases agree with TRBD2. The germline V gene encodes CDR1 MNHEY and CDR2 SVGAGI. Losses at the gene ends were 7 bases for V and 0 bases for J; bases not matched to a gene: 8. The length of the CDR3 is 15 residues. The CDR3 DNA sequence: TGTGCCAGCACCCGCTGGGAGGGGAACCAAGAGACCCAGTACTTC. Its translation is CASTRWEGNQETQYF.

CDR3 bases: TGTGCCAGCAGTTCTCGGGGGGCGCATCAGCCCCAGCATTTT. Its protein is CASSSRGAHQPQHF. This rearrangement joins TRBV27 to TRBJ1-5, with a possible D match to TRBD1 (6 bases). The CDR3 is 14 residues long. Germline V gives CDR1 MNHEY, CDR2 SMNVEV (reference sequence). V was cut by 4 bases and J by 5 bases, with 12 bases left in between.

The chain uses TRBV11-3 and TRBJ2-1; D is perhaps TRBD2 (5 bases). The CDR3 runs 14 residues. Germline V gene data show CDR1 as SGHNT and CDR2 as YENEEA. The germline V and J ends were trimmed by 1 base and 6 bases, with 10 bases remaining between them. CDR3 sequence reads: CASSLGGPLNEQFF. In DNA form, the CDR3 reads TGTGCCAGCAGCTTAGGAGGGCCCCTCAATGAGCAGTTCTTC.

The chain links TRBV5-5 to TRBJ1-2; possible D gene TRBD1, 6 bases. The CDR3 loop spans 13 amino acids. V was clipped by 4 bases and J by 5 bases, with 12 bases between them. Germline loops: CDR1 SGHKS, CDR2 YYEKEE (reference sequence). CDR3: CASSGTGLYGYTF. The DNA for the CDR3 is TGTGCCAGCAGCGGAACAGGGTTGTATGGCTACACCTTC.

The chain employs TRBV5-1 and TRBJ1-4, with a weak D call TRBD1 (6 bases). Germline-derived CDR1 and CDR2 are SGHRS and YFSETQ. Trimming took off 4 bases at V and 5 bases at J, with 9 bases between the two ends. There are 13 residues in the CDR3. The CDR3, as DNA: TGCGCCAGCAGCCGAGGACAGAATGAAAAACTGTTTTTT. Residues: CASSRGQNEKLFF.

V is TRBV5-1 and J is TRBJ2-7, with D possibly matching TRBD1 (9 bases). The length of the CDR3 is 18 residues. The V end lost 4 bases, the J end lost 0 bases, and 23 bases lay between the germline ends. Germline CDR1 SGHRS, CDR2 YFSETQ. The CDR3 bases are TGCGCCAGCAGCCCATCACCCGGGGGGGGACAGGGCTCCTACGAGCAGTACTTC. Its protein product is CASSPSPGGGQGSYEQYF. Together with reference TRBV5-1 and TRBJ2-7, the CDR3 gives the full variable domain: KAGVTQTPRYLIKTRGQQVTLSCSPISGHRSVSWYQQTPGQGLQFLFEYFSETQRNKGNFPGRFSGRQFSNSRSEMNVSTLELGDSALYLCASSPSPGGGQGSYEQYFGPGTRLTVT.

The V and J genes are TRBV4-1 and TRBJ1-2, with D unresolved. The V gene's germline CDR1 is MGHRA and CDR2 YSYEKL. The CDR3 runs 14 residues. V shed 0 bases and J shed 8 bases, with 13 bases lying between them. The CDR3 nucleotides are TGCGCCAGCAGCCAAGACCTCGGTGTCGGGGGCTACACCTTC. Encoded protein: CASSQDLGVGGYTF.

This clone was observed a single time. Written as DNA, the CDR3 is TGTGCCAGTAGTCTCGGACAGGGATCAGATACGCAGTATTTT. It yields the protein CASSLGQGSDTQYF. The J gene is TRBJ2-3, the V gene TRBV19; 8 bases align to TRBD1. Germline-derived CDR1 and CDR2 are LNHDA and SQIVND (reference sequence). V shed 5 bases, J shed 4 bases, and the junction held 5 bases outside the gene matches. The length of the CDR3 is 14 residues. Full variable domain (rest looked up from reference TRBV19 and TRBJ2-3): DGGITQSPKYLFRKEGQNVTLSCEQNLNHDAMYWYRQDPGQGLRLIYYSQIVNDFQKGDIAEGYSVSREKKESFPLTVTSAQKNPTAFYLCASSLGQGSDTQYFGPGTRLTVL.

The rearrangement uses TRBV10-3 and TRBJ2-7; D gene unclear. The CDR3 is made up of 14 amino acids. The germline V gene encodes CDR1 ENHRY and CDR2 SYGVKD. The V end was cut by 0 bases, the J end by 0 bases, with 6 bases between. The CDR3 DNA is TGTGCCATCAGTGAGTCGTCCAGCTCCTACGAGCAGTACTTC. It is translated as CAISESSSSYEQYF.

This rearrangement joins TRBV19 to TRBJ2-1, with 8 nucleotides matching TRBD2. Germline loops: CDR1 LNHDA, CDR2 SQIVND (reference sequence). The CDR3 length is 15 residues. The V and J ends lost 7 bases and 4 bases, in that order; junction bases with no gene match: 9. The CDR3 is CASTLSTGGYNEQFF. DNA for the CDR3: TGTGCCAGTACCCTTTCAACGGGGGGGTACAATGAGCAGTTCTTC.

The chain links TRBV5-1 to TRBJ1-3; no reliable D call. V was trimmed by 5 bases and J by 4 bases, leaving 13 bases between them. The germline CDR1 and CDR2 sequences are SGHRS and YFSETQ. There are 14 residues in the CDR3. This chain's CDR3 is CASSLEGLGNTIYF. In DNA, the CDR3 is TGCGCCAGCAGTCTCGAGGGATTAGGAAACACCATATATTTT.

This chain joins TRBV12-5 and TRBJ1-6; the D is unclear. V lost 2 bases to trimming and J lost 9 bases, with 8 bases between them. CDR1 and CDR2 (germline): LGHNT, FRNRAP. The CDR3 length is 13 residues. This chain's CDR3 is CASGLFAVSPLHF. The DNA for the CDR3 is TGTGCTAGTGGTTTGTTCGCAGTTTCACCCCTCCACTTT.

This chain joins TRBV3-1 (or the pseudogene TRBV3-2) and TRBJ1-1; 9 bases are a match to TRBD1. Trimming at V came to 1 base and at J to 2 bases, leaving 17 bases not matched to a gene. This CDR3 spans 20 amino acids. The germline CDR1 and CDR2 sequences are LGHDT and YNNKEL (reference sequence). The CDR3 sequence is CASSQVDGMVQGAGNTEAFF. DNA for the CDR3: TGTGCCAGCAGCCAAGTAGATGGGATGGTACAGGGGGCGGGAAACACTGAAGCTTTCTTT.

The chain recombines TRBV3-1 (or the pseudogene TRBV3-2) with TRBJ1-1; weak D call: TRBD1 (6 bases). The ends were cut back, 3 bases at V and 1 base at J, with 12 bases in the middle. Germline V gene sequence: CDR1 LGHDT, CDR2 YNNKEL (reference sequence). The CDR3 contains 15 residues. The DNA of the CDR3 is TGTGCCAGCAGCCAGGGGGGCAGGGGGAACACTGAAGCTTTCTTT. Translated, it gives CASSQGGRGNTEAFF.

This chain connects TRBV24-1 to TRBJ1-4, with 9 bases fitting TRBD1. The CDR3 has 16 amino acids. The V and J ends lost 5 bases and 7 bases, in that order; junction bases with no gene match: 10. From germline, CDR1 is KGHDR and CDR2 SFDVKD. The CDR3 DNA follows: TGTGCCACCAGTGCTAAATACAGGGGGCTAGGTGAAAAACTGTTTTTT. It is translated as CATSAKYRGLGEKLFF.

This chain links TRBV7-6 with TRBJ2-2, with TRBD2 matching 13 bases. Unmatched junction bases numbered 8, after V lost 5 bases and J lost 5 bases. The CDR3 is made up of 17 amino acids. Germline values: CDR1 SGHVS, CDR2 FNYEAQ. The CDR3 loop reads CASSPLAGGQITGELFF. The CDR3 coding sequence is TGTGCCAGCAGCCCACTAGCGGGGGGGCAAATTACCGGGGAGCTGTTTTTT.

The gene calls are TRBV5-4 and TRBJ1-1; D not resolved. Between the trimmed V and J ends, which lost 2 bases and 3 bases, there was a span of 17 bases. CDR1 is SGHNT, CDR2 YYREEE, per germline (reference sequence). The CDR3 covers 16 residues. CDR3 sequence: CASSFLVGGGDTEAFF. CDR3 DNA: TGTGCCAGCAGCTTTTTAGTGGGAGGAGGAGACACTGAAGCTTTCTTT.

J is TRBJ2-3 and V is TRBV4-2; TRBD1 matches 8 bases. Germline V gene lookup returns CDR1 LGHNA and CDR2 YNFKEQ. The CDR3 runs to 15 residues. Trimming cost V 4 bases and J 4 bases; bases outside gene matches: 7. Here the CDR3 reads CASSREDRGPDTQYF. The CDR3 region has the DNA TGTGCCAGCAGCCGAGAAGACAGGGGACCAGATACGCAGTATTTT.

The chain employs TRBV2 and TRBJ1-2; maybe TRBD1 (5 bases). Germline V lookup: CDR1 SNHLY, CDR2 FYNNEI. Trimming took 3 bases from V and 4 from J, leaving 12 bases between them. The CDR3 is 14 amino acids. This chain's CDR3 is CASSDRDGGYGYTF. Written as DNA, the CDR3 is TGTGCCAGCAGTGATCGGGACGGAGGCTATGGCTACACCTTC.

This clone has more than one count but fewer than ten. This rearrangement joins TRBV3-1 (or the pseudogene TRBV3-2) to TRBJ2-3; 8 nucleotides align to TRBD2. This CDR3 has 17 amino acids. Looked up from germline, CDR1 is LGHDT and CDR2 is YNNKEL (reference sequence). V shed 6 bases and J 6 bases; nucleotides not matched to a gene: 17. This chain's CDR3 is CASSSWAGGLVGDTQYF. CDR3 nucleotide sequence: TGTGCCAGCAGTTCCTGGGCGGGGGGACTAGTAGGTGATACGCAGTATTTT.

As to this clone: At the DNA level, this CDR3 is encoded by other sequences in the same sample as well. The rearrangement uses TRBV6-5 and TRBJ2-7; D is possibly TRBD1 (6 bases). The CDR3 contains 13 residues. V lost 7 bases and J 3 bases, leaving 13 bases between the germline ends. Per the germline V gene, CDR1 is MNHEY and CDR2 is SVGAGI. CDR3 loop: CASTPGQSYEQYF. The CDR3 DNA follows: TGTGCCAGCACCCCGGGACAAAGCTACGAGCAGTACTTC.

This CDR3 reads CASSPRSPGQGRETQYF. CDR3 nucleotide sequence: TGCGCCAGCAGCCCCCGATCCCCCGGACAGGGGCGAGAGACCCAGTACTTC. J is TRBJ2-5 and V is TRBV4-1, with 9 bases identical to TRBD1. V shed 4 bases, J shed 4 bases, and the junction held 13 bases outside the gene matches. This CDR3 comprises 17 residues. Looked up from germline, CDR1 is MGHRA and CDR2 is YSYEKL.

V is TRBV7-6 and J is TRBJ1-2; D unclear. Germline V gives CDR1 SGHVS, CDR2 FNYEAQ. With 1 base removed from V and 0 bases from J, the gap between germline ends came to 3 bases. CDR3 size: 13 residues. CDR3 nucleotides: TGTGCCAGCAGCTTAGAAACTAACTATGGCTACACCTTC. Protein product: CASSLETNYGYTF.

The chain combines TRBV5-1 with TRBJ2-1; the D gene is possibly TRBD2 (7 bases). Per the germline V gene, CDR1 is SGHRS and CDR2 is YFSETQ. The CDR3 is made up of 18 amino acids. V lost 0 bases and J 2 bases, leaving 18 bases between the germline ends. The CDR3 reads CASSLDEVGGGPYNEQFF. The DNA for the CDR3 is TGCGCCAGCAGCTTGGATGAGGTTGGCGGGGGCCCCTACAATGAGCAGTTCTTC.

This rearrangement joins TRBV6-2 or TRBV6-3 to TRBJ1-5, with D possibly being TRBD1 (5 bases). This CDR3 has 14 residues. In germline, CDR1 is MNHEY, CDR2 SVGEGT. The ends were cut back, 4 bases at V and 1 base at J, with 8 bases in the middle. DNA for the CDR3: TGTGCCAGCAGTTGGGCAGGGAGCAATCAGCCCCAGCATTTT. Encoded protein: CASSWAGSNQPQHF.

J is TRBJ1-1 and V is TRBV14, with D uncertain. Per the germline V gene, CDR1 is SGHDN and CDR2 is FVKESK. Deletions cut 4 bases from V and 0 bases from J, with 3 bases between. This CDR3 region has 12 residues. For the CDR3, the DNA is TGTGCCAGCAGCCTGTTGAACACTGAAGCTTTCTTT. It yields the protein CASSLLNTEAFF.

This chain uses TRBV19 with TRBJ1-1; the match to TRBD1 covers 8 bases. The CDR3 extends over 14 amino acids. Trimming at V came to 6 bases and at J to 1 base, leaving 4 bases not matched to a gene. Per germline, CDR1 LNHDA and CDR2 SQIVND (reference sequence). The CDR3 DNA reads TGTGCCAGTAGACAAGACAGGGGGAACACTGAAGCTTTCTTT. Translation gives CASRQDRGNTEAFF. Looking up the rest from reference TRBV19 and TRBJ1-1 gives the full variable domain: DGGITQSPKYLFRKEGQNVTLSCEQNLNHDAMYWYRQDPGQGLRLIYYSQIVNDFQKGDIAEGYSVSREKKESFPLTVTSAQKNPTAFYLCASRQDRGNTEAFFGQGTRLTVV.

V and J are TRBV5-4 and TRBJ2-1, with D hard to call. Deletions cut 0 bases from V and 7 bases from J, with 8 bases between. The CDR3 spans 13 residues. The germline gives CDR1 SGHNT, CDR2 YYREEE (reference sequence). DNA for the CDR3: TGTGCCAGCAGCTTGGCCATAGCAAATGAGCAGTTCTTC. This gives the protein CASSLAIANEQFF.

The rearrangement links TRBV5-1 to TRBJ2-7, with 13 bases aligning to TRBD2. Germline loops: CDR1 SGHRS, CDR2 YFSETQ. The CDR3 length is 16 residues. V lost 6 bases to trimming and J lost 2 bases; unmatched junction nucleotides: 8. The CDR3 here is CASKRGLAGEAYEQYF. CDR3 DNA: TGCGCCAGCAAGAGAGGACTAGCGGGGGAGGCCTACGAGCAGTACTTC.